Below, 12 T cell receptor beta chains from the same sample are listed, as sequenced in a study of OX40 agonist ivuxolimab in advanced cancers. Data came from immunoSEQ multiplex PCR; TCRdb stores just in-frame clones and leaves some out. The data contain about 63,000 clones, roughly 80% of them singletons. The source material was CD4+ or CD8+ T cells sorted from blood, sampled in a trial of the OX40 agonist ivuxolimab. Receptor source: an adult with an advanced solid tumor such as melanoma, head and neck, liver or kidney cancer.

This clone was observed once. The gene calls are TRBV27 and TRBJ1-6; D is possibly TRBD1 (5 bases). Germline lookup yields CDR1 MNHEY and CDR2 SMNVEV (reference sequence). The CDR3 is made up of 11 amino acids. The ends were cut back, 8 bases at V and 14 bases at J, with 13 bases in the middle. CDR3 DNA sequence: TGTGCCAGCGGACTGGTGGGGGCCCTCCACTTT. Its translation: CASGLVGALHF.

The chain combines TRBV6-1 with TRBJ1-5; D is unclear. The CDR3 is 15 amino acids. Trimming shortened V by 2 bases and J by 5 bases, and 13 bases separated the two germline ends. CDR1 is MNHNS, CDR2 SASEGT, per germline. The CDR3, as DNA: TGTGCCAGCAGTGAACGAGGCTTCGGGGATCAGCCCCAGCATTTT. Translating it yields CASSERGFGDQPQHF.

The chain joins TRBV7-6 to TRBJ2-5, with 12 bases lining up with TRBD2. CDR3 size: 15 residues. V dropped 5 bases and J dropped 5; count of bases not matched to a gene: 6. Germline V gives CDR1 SGHVS, CDR2 FNYEAQ. CDR3: CASSPTSGGFETQYF. CDR3 bases: TGTGCCAGCAGCCCGACTAGCGGGGGATTTGAGACCCAGTACTTC.

The V call is TRBV6-5, the J call TRBJ1-1; tentative D call: TRBD1 (5 bases). V was trimmed by 6 bases and J by 3 bases, leaving 17 bases between them. Germline V gene lookup returns CDR1 MNHEY and CDR2 SVGAGI. The CDR3 consists of 15 residues. As DNA, the CDR3 is TGTGCCAGCAGCCAATCGGGACTCTTGGACACTGAAGCTTTCTTT. Translating it yields CASSQSGLLDTEAFF.

The J gene is TRBJ2-7, the V gene TRBV6-1, with TRBD1 matching 9 bases. The CDR3 has 15 residues. V dropped 7 bases and J dropped 2; count of bases not matched to a gene: 9. Germline V gene data show CDR1 as MNHNS and CDR2 as SASEGT. This chain's CDR3 is CASKPERTGAYEQYF. DNA for the CDR3: TGTGCCAGCAAACCGGAACGGACAGGGGCCTACGAGCAGTACTTC.

V and J are TRBV29-1 and TRBJ1-1, with 7 bases matching TRBD1. Germline CDR1 and CDR2: SQVTM and ANQGSEA. The CDR3 totals 13 residues. J was trimmed by 0 bases and V by 6 bases; bases with no gene match: 4. CDR3 amino acids: CSVATGMNTEAFF. CDR3 in DNA: TGCAGCGTAGCGACAGGGATGAACACTGAAGCTTTCTTT.

The chain couples TRBV29-1 to TRBJ1-3; no firm D call. CDR3 length: 14 amino acids. Germline CDR1 is SQVTM and CDR2 is ANQGSEA. V lost 7 bases, J lost 4 bases, and 17 bases lay in between. This chain's CDR3 is CSALYSLHGNTIYF. The CDR3 DNA reads as TGCAGCGCCTTATACAGCCTCCACGGAAACACCATATATTTT.

The chain uses TRBV11-2 and TRBJ2-2; TRBD2 aligns across 13 bases. The V gene end was trimmed by 4 bases and the J gene end by 8 bases; junction bases not matched to a gene: 7. The CDR3 has 16 amino acids. From germline, CDR1 is SGHAT and CDR2 FQNNGV. The CDR3 protein is CASSSTGLAGTGELFF. The CDR3 DNA reads TGTGCCAGCAGCTCAACGGGACTAGCGGGAACTGGGGAGCTGTTTTTT.

This clone has just a few counts. This chain joins TRBV5-4 and TRBJ2-1; unclear D gene. V shed 4 bases and J shed 0 bases, with 14 bases lying between them. The germline CDR1 and CDR2 sequences are SGHNT and YYREEE (reference sequence). The CDR3 length is 16 residues. CDR3 amino acids: CASSTDRPSSYNEQFF. Here the CDR3 DNA reads TGTGCCAGCAGCACCGACCGTCCGAGCTCCTACAATGAGCAGTTCTTC.

V and J are TRBV11-3 and TRBJ1-3; D unclear. Germline V gene lookup returns CDR1 SGHNT and CDR2 YENEEA. V was shortened by 4 bases and J by 4 bases, with 8 bases between the two germline ends. CDR3 length: 13 residues. CDR3 protein: CASSSLSGNTIYF. CDR3 bases: TGTGCCAGCAGCTCGTTATCGGGAAACACCATATATTTT.

Notes on this clone: The junction differs from germline at one of its ends, possibly a read error. The chain has TRBV19 and TRBJ2-5; D may be TRBD2 (7 bases). This CDR3 has 16 residues. Germline CDR1 reads LNHDA; CDR2 reads SQIVND (reference sequence). CDR3 bases: TGTGTCAGTAGTCCCTGGGGGCGGGGGAACCAAGAGACCCAGTACTTC. It is translated as CVSSPWGRGNQETQYF.

The chain joins TRBV5-1 to TRBJ1-2; 8 bases are shared with TRBD1. Germline CDR1 reads SGHRS; CDR2 reads YFSETQ. V was clipped by 4 bases and J by 8 bases; unmatched bases: 13. CDR3 length: 15 residues. CDR3 amino acids: CASSGGTGQGDGYTF. The CDR3 DNA is TGCGCCAGCAGCGGGGGGACCGGACAGGGCGACGGCTACACCTTC.